These 7 T cell receptor beta chains came from one sample sequenced in a study of T cell responses to AZD1222 COVID-19 vaccine. Generated by immunoSEQ multiplex PCR, the TCRdb table keeps only in-frame clones and is missing some. The sample has 140,000 to 150,000 clones, approximately 90% seen once. The sequencing here drew on peripheral blood, taken 28 days after the second AZD1222 dose. The receptor set was obtained from an adult who received the AZD1222 COVID-19 vaccine.

This chain uses TRBV27 with TRBJ1-5, with TRBD1 as a possible D gene (6 bases). From germline, CDR1 is MNHEY and CDR2 SMNVEV (reference sequence). Deletions cut 5 bases from V and 5 bases from J, with 16 bases between. CDR3 length equals 15 residues. The CDR3: CASSPYRASDQPQHF. The CDR3 DNA follows: TGTGCCAGCAGTCCATACAGGGCCTCGGATCAGCCCCAGCATTTT.

Ten or more counts support this clone. The CDR3 spells CASSLTGQGGYGYTF. CDR3 sequence (DNA): TGTGCCAGCAGTCTCACCGGACAGGGCGGCTATGGCTACACCTTC. The chain joins TRBV28 to TRBJ1-2; 8 bases match TRBD1. The CDR3 is 15 amino acids. The germline CDR1 and CDR2 sequences are MDHEN and SYDVKM. V dropped 5 bases and J dropped 4; count of bases not matched to a gene: 9.

The gene calls are TRBV28 and TRBJ1-4; 9 nucleotides line up with TRBD1. This CDR3 contains 15 residues. The ends lost 2 bases at V and 6 bases at J; junction bases unmatched: 4. Germline V gene data show CDR1 as MDHEN and CDR2 as SYDVKM. The CDR3 DNA reads TGTGCCAGCAGTTTAGAGGGACAGGGAGATGAAAAACTGTTTTTT. Translation gives CASSLEGQGDEKLFF.

The chain couples TRBV6-2 or TRBV6-3 to TRBJ1-5; D is unclear. This CDR3 is built from 14 residues. V was cut by 4 bases and J by 3 bases, with 10 bases left in between. Per the germline V gene, CDR1 is MNHEY and CDR2 is SVGEGT. The DNA for the CDR3 is TGTGCCAGCAGTTCAAATAGGTTCAATCAGCCCCAGCATTTT. Amino acids: CASSSNRFNQPQHF.

The chain employs TRBV4-2 and TRBJ2-3; possible D gene TRBD2, 5 bases. CDR1 LGHNA and CDR2 YNFKEQ come from the germline V gene. V gave up 3 bases and J gave up 0 bases, with 13 bases separating them. CDR3 length: 16 residues. In nucleotides, the CDR3 is TGTGCCAGCAGCCAGGAGAGCGGCCTTAGCACAGATACGCAGTATTTT. Its protein product is CASSQESGLSTDTQYF.

The chain joins TRBV2 to TRBJ1-2; D is unclear. Germline CDR1 is SNHLY and CDR2 is FYNNEI. CDR3 length equals 15 residues. V was trimmed by 7 bases and J by 1 base, leaving 16 bases between them. CDR3 in DNA: TGTGCCAGCACCCAAGAGCAGACTCTTAACTATGGCTACACCTTC. As protein: CASTQEQTLNYGYTF.

This chain connects TRBV6-2 or TRBV6-3 to TRBJ1-1, with 8 bases aligning to TRBD1. Germline CDR1 is MNHEY and CDR2 is SVGEGT. This CDR3 comprises 17 residues. V was pared by 5 bases and J by 3 bases, with 14 bases of the junction left unmatched. This CDR3 reads CASSQTSRWGQDTEAFF. The CDR3 DNA sequence: TGTGCCAGCAGTCAAACCTCCCGATGGGGACAGGACACTGAAGCTTTCTTT.